This T cell receptor beta chain was recorded in a study of shared clonotypes between healthy human individuals. Whole-study results and caveats: Between a handful of donors, naive CD4 clonotypes were shared at a level of around 5.2%. The donor pool, a small one, limited the genetic and exposure-history diversity represented.

TCRdb's table, derived via immunoSEQ multiplex PCR, lists solely in-frame clones and lacks some. The table lists around 100,000 clones, 67% of them singletons. Every one of the donors was a Caucasian adult that lived in Nashville, Tennessee. CD8 memory fractions consisted of CD45RO+ and CCR7-negative CD45RA+ TemRA cells together. The CDR3 has 17 amino acids. V was pared by 5 bases and J by 3 bases, with 14 bases of the junction left unmatched. Looked up from germline, CDR1 is SGHVS and CDR2 is FNYEAQ. In the case of this clone: Its antigen is unidentified.

The sequenced sample consisted of memory CD8+ T cells sorted from blood. Subset of the sample: CD45RO+ cells pooled with CCR7-negative TemRA cells. V and J are TRBV7-6 and TRBJ2-7, with TRBD1 identical over 9 bases. The receptor was derived from a woman between 25 and 40 years old in good health. The CDR3 sequence: CASSTRWTGAGVYEQYF. DNA of the CDR3: TGTGCCAGCAGCACCCGGTGGACAGGGGCAGGAGTCTACGAGCAGTACTTC.